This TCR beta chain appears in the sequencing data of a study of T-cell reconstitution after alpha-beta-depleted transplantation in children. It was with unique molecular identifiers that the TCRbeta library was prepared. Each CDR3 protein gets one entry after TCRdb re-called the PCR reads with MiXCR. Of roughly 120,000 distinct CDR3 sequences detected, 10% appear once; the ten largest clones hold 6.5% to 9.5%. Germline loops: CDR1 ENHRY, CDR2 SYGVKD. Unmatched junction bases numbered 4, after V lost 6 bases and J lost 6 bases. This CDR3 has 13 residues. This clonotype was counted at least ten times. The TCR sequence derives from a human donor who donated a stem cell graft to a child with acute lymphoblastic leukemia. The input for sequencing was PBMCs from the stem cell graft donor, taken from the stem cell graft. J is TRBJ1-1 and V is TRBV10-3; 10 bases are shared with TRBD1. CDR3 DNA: TGTGCCATCAGGGGACAGGGGAGGCCTGAAGCTTTCTTT. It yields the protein CAIRGQGRPEAFF.